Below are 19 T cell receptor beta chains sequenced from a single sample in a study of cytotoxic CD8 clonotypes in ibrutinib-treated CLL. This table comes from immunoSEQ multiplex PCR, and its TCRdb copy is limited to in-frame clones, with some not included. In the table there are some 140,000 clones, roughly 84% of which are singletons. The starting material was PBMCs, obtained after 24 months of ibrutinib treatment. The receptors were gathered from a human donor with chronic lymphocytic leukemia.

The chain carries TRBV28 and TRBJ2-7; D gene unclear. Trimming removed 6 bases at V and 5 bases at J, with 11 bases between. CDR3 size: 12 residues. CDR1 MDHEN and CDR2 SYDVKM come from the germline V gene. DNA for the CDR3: TGTGCCAGCAGCCAATTCTGGGACGAGCAGTACTTC. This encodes CASSQFWDEQYF.

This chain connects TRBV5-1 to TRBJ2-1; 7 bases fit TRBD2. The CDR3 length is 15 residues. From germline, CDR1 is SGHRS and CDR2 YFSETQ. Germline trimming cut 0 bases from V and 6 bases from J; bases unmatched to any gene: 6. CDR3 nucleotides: TGCGCCAGCAGCTTGGTCCCAGCGGGGAGCAATGAGCAGTTCTTC. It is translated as CASSLVPAGSNEQFF.

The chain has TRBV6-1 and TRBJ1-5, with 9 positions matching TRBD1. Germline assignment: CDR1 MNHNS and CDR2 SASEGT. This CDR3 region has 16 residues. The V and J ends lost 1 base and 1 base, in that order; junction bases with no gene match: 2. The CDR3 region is CASSEGTGVSNQPQHF. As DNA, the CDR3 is TGTGCCAGCAGTGAAGGGACAGGGGTAAGCAATCAGCCCCAGCATTTT.

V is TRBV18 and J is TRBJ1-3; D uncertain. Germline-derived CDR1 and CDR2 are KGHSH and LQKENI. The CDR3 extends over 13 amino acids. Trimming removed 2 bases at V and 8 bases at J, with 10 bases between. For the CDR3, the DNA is TGTGCCAGCTCACCAGGGCAGTGGGACACCATATATTTT. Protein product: CASSPGQWDTIYF.

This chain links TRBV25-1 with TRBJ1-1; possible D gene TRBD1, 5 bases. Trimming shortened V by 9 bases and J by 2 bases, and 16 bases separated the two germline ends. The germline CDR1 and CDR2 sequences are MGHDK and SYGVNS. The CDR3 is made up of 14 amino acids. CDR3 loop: CASRERGGNTEAFF. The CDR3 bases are TGTGCCAGTCGAGAACGGGGCGGAAACACTGAAGCTTTCTTT. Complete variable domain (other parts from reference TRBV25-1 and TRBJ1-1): EADIYQTPRYLVIGTGKKITLECSQTMGHDKMYWYQQDPGMELHLIHYSYGVNSTEKGDLSSESTVSRIRTEHFPLTLESARPSHTSQYLCASRERGGNTEAFFGQGTRLTVV.

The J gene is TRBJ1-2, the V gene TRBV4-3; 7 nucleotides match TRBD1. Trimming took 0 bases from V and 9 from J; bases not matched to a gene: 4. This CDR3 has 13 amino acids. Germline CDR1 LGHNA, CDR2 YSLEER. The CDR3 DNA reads TGCGCCAGCAGCCAAGATAGGGACAGCAGCTACACCTTC. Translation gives CASSQDRDSSYTF.

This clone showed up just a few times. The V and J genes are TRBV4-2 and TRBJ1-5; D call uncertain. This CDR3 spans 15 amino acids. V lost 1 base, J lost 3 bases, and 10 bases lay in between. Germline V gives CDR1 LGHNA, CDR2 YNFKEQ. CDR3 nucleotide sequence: TGTGCCAGCAGCCAAGTGTTCTCGGTCAATCAGCCCCAGCATTTT. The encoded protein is CASSQVFSVNQPQHF.

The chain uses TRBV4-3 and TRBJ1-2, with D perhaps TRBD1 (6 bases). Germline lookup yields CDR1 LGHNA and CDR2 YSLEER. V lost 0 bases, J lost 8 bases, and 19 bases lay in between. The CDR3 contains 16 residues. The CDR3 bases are TGCGCCAGCAGCCAAGATCCTGCCAGGGTAGGGGGAGGCTACACCTTC. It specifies CASSQDPARVGGGYTF.

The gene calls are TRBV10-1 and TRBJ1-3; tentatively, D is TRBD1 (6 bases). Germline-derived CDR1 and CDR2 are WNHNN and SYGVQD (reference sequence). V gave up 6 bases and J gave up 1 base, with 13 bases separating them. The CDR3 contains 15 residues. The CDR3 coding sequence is TGCGCCAGCAGAGAAGATGGACAGTCTGGAAACACCATATATTTT. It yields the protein CASREDGQSGNTIYF.

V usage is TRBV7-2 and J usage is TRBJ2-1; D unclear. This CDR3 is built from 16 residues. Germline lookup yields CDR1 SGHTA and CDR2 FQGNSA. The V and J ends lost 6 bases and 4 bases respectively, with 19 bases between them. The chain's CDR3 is CASRRESSPSYNEQFF. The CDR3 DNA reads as TGTGCCAGCAGACGTGAGTCCTCCCCGAGTTACAATGAGCAGTTCTTC.

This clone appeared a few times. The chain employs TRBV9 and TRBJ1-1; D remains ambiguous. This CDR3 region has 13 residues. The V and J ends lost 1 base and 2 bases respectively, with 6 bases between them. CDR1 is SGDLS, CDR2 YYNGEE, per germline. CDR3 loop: CASSVSFNTEAFF. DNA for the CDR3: TGTGCCAGCAGCGTATCGTTCAACACTGAAGCTTTCTTT.

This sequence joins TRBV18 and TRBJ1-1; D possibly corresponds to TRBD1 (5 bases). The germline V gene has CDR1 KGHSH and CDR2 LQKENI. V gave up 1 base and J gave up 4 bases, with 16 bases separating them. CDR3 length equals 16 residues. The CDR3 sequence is CASSPRAGEEGTEAFF. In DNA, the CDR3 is TGTGCCAGCTCACCACGAGCGGGGGAGGAGGGCACTGAAGCTTTCTTT.

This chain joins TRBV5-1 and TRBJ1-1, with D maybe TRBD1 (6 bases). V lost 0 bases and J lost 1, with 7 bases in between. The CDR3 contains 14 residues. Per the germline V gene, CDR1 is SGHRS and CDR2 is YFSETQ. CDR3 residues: CASSLAGENTEAFF. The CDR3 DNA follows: TGCGCCAGCAGCTTGGCAGGGGAGAACACTGAAGCTTTCTTT.

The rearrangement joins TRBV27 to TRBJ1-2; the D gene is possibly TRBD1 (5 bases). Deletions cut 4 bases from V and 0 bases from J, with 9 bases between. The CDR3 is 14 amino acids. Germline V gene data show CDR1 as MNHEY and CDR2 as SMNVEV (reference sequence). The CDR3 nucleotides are TGTGCCAGCAGTTGGGACGGAACTAACTATGGCTACACCTTC. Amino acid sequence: CASSWDGTNYGYTF.

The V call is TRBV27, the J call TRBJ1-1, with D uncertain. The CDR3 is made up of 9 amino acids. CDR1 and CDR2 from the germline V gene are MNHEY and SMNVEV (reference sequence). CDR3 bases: TGTGTGGGCCCCACTGAAGCTTTCTTT. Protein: CVGPTEAFF.

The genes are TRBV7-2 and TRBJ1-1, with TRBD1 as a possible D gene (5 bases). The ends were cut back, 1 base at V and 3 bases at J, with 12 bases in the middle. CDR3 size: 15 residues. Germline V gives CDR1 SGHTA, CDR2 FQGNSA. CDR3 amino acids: CASSLEAGGDTEAFF. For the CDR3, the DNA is TGTGCCAGCAGCTTAGAGGCGGGGGGGGACACTGAAGCTTTCTTT.

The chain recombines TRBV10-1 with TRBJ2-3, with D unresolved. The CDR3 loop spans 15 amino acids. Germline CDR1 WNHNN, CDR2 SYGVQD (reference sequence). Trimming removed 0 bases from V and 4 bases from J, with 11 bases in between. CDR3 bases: TGCGCCAGCAGTGAGTCTATCGCCTGGGCAGATACGCAGTATTTT. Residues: CASSESIAWADTQYF.

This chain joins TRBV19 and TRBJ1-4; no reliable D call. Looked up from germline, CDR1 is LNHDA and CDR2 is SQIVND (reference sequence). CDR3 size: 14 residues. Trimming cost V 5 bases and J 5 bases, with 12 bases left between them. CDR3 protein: CASSPRRANEKLFF. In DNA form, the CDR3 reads TGTGCCAGTAGTCCAAGGAGGGCGAATGAAAAACTGTTTTTT.

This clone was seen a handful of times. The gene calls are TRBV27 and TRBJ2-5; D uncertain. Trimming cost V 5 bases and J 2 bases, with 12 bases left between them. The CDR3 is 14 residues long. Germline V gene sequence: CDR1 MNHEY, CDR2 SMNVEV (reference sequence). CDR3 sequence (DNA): TGTGCCAGCAGTCCCCGGACGAATCAAGAGACCCAGTACTTC. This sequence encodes CASSPRTNQETQYF.